This entry concerns a single T cell receptor beta chain. What it binds is not known. Arm-PCR of CDR3 regions with iRepertoire HTBI primers generated TCR beta libraries. TCRdb ran MiXCR on the multiplex PCR reads and lists one entry per CDR3 protein. The sample yields around 400,000 distinct CDR3 sequences, about 14% seen once. These data come from a study of regulatory T cells in long-lasting Graves disease. Findings and limits, study-wide: Newly diagnosed patients had higher TCR diversity than persistent Graves' patients did.

The CDR3 extends over 13 amino acids. Germline V lookup: CDR1 MDHEN, CDR2 SYDVKM. The germline V and J ends were trimmed by 1 base and 8 bases, with 11 bases remaining between them. Time point denoted: newly diagnosed GD, antithyroid drugs for less than 3 months. Following extraction of RNA from PBMCs, that RNA was used to make the TCR library. Sequences were derived from peripheral blood mononuclear cells (PBMCs), sampled at new diagnosis, from a patient treated with antithyroid drugs. The chain is built from TRBV28 and TRBJ1-2; TRBD1 might be the D (6 bases). The sequence came from a female donor with Graves disease. CDR3: CASSLYRVEGYTF. The CDR3 bases are TGTGCCAGCAGTTTATACAGGGTGGAGGGCTACACCTTC.